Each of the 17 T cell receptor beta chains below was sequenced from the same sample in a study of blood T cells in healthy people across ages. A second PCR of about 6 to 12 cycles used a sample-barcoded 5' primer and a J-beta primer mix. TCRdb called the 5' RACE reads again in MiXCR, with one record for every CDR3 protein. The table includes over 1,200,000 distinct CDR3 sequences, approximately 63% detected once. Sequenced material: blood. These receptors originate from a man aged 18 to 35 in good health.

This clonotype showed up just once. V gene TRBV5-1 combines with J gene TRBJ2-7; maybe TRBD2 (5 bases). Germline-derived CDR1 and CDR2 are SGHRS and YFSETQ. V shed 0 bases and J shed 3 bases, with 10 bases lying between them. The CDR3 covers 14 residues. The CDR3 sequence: CASSLDRTLYEQYF. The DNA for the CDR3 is TGCGCCAGCAGCTTGGATCGGACTCTCTACGAGCAGTACTTC.

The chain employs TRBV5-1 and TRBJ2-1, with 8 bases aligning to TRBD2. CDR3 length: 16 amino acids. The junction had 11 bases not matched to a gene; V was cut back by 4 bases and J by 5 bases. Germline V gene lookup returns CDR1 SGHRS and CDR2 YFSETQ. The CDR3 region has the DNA TGCGCCAGCAGCCCACTCGGGGGGGGACCCGACAATGAGCAGTTCTTC. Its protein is CASSPLGGGPDNEQFF.

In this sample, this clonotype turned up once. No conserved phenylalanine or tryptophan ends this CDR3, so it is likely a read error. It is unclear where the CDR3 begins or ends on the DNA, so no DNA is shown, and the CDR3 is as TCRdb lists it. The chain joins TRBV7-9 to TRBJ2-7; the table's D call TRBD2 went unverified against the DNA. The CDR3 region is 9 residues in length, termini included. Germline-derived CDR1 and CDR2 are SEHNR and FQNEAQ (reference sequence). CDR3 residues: CASSLARTS.

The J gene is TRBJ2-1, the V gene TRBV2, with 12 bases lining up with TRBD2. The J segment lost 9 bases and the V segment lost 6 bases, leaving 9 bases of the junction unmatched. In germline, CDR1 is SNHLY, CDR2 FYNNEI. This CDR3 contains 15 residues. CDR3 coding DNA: TGTGCCAGCAGACCGCCTAGCGGGGGGGCCTCTGAGCAGTTCTTC. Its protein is CASRPPSGGASEQFF. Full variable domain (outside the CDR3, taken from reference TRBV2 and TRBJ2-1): EPEVTQTPSHQVTQMGQEVILRCVPISNHLYFYWYRQILGQKVEFLVSFYNNEISEKSEIFDDQFSVERPDGSNFTLKIRSTKLEDSAMYFCASRPPSGGASEQFFGPGTRLTVL.

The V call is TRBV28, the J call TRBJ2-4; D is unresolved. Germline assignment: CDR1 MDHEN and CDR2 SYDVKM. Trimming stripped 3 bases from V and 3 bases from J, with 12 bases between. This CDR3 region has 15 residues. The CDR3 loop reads CASSFLGLDKNIQYF. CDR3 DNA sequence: TGTGCCAGCAGTTTTCTAGGGTTGGACAAAAACATTCAGTACTTC.

CDR3: CASSYLGGSDTQYF. Written as DNA, the CDR3 is TGTGCCAGCAGTTACCTAGGGGGTTCAGATACGCAGTATTTT. This chain connects TRBV6-6 to TRBJ2-3; tentative D call: TRBD1 (6 bases). This CDR3 comprises 14 residues. Germline V gene sequence: CDR1 MNHNY, CDR2 SVGAGI (reference sequence). V lost 2 bases and J 4 bases, leaving 10 bases between the germline ends.

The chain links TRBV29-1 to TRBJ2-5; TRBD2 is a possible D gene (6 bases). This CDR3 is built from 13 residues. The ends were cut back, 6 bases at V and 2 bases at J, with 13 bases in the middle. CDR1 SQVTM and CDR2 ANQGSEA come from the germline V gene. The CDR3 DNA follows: TGCAGCGTCGTTAAACTAGCACAAGAGACCCAGTACTTC. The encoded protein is CSVVKLAQETQYF.

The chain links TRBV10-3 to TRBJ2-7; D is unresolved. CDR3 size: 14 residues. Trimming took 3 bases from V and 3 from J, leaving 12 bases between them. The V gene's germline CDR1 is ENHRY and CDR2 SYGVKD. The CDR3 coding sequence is TGTGCCATCAGTGAAATTTCCGGATTCTACGAGCAGTACTTC. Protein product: CAISEISGFYEQYF.

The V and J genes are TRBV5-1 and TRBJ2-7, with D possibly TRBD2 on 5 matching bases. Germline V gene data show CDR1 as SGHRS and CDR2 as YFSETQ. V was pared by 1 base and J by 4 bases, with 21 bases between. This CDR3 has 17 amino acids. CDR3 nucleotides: TGCGCCAGCAGCTTGACGGGGTTGCTCAGCCCTGATTACGAGCAGTACTTC. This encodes CASSLTGLLSPDYEQYF.

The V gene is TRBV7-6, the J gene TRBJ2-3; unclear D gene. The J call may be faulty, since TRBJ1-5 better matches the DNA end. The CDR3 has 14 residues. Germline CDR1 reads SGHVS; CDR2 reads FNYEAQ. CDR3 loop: CASSVRRVTDTQHF. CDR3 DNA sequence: TGTGCCAGCAGCGTACGGCGGGTCACAGATACGCAGCATTTT.

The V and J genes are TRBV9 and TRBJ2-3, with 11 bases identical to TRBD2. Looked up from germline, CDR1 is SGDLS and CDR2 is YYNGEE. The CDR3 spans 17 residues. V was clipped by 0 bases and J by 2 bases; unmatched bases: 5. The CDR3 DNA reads TGTGCCAGCAGCGTAGAAGGACTAGCGGGTTCCACAGATACGCAGTATTTT. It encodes CASSVEGLAGSTDTQYF.

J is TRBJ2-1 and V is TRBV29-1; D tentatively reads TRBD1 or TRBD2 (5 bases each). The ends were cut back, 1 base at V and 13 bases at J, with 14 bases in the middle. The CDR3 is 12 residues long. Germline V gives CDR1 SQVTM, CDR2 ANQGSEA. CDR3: CSVEVGTLDQFF. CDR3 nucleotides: TGCAGCGTTGAAGTTGGGACCCTCGATCAGTTCTTC.

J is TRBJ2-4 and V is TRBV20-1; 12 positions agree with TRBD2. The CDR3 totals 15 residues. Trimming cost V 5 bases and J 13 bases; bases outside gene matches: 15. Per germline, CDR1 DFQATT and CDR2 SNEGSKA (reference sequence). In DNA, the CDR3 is TGCAGTGCTCCCCAGGGCGAACTAGCGGGAGGAGGGCAGTACTTC. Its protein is CSAPQGELAGGGQYF.

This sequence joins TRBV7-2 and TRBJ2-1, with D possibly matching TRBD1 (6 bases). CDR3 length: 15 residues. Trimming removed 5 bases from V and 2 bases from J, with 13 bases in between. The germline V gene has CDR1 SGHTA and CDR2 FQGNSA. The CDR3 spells CASSRDRSPYNEQFF. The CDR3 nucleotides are TGTGCCAGCAGCAGAGACAGGTCACCCTACAATGAGCAGTTCTTC.

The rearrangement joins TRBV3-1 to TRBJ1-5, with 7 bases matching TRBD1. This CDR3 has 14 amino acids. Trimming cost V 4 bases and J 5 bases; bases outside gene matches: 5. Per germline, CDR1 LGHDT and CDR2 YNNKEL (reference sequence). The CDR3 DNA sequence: TGTGCCAGCAGCCCGGAGACAGGGCATCAGCCCCAGCATTTT. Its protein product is CASSPETGHQPQHF.

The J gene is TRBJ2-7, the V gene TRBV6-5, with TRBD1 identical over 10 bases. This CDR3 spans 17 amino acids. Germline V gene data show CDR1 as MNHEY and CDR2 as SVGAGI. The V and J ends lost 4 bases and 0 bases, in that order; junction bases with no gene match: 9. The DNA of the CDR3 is TGTGCCAGCAGTTTACACACCGGGACAGGGGACTCCTACGAGCAGTACTTC. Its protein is CASSLHTGTGDSYEQYF.

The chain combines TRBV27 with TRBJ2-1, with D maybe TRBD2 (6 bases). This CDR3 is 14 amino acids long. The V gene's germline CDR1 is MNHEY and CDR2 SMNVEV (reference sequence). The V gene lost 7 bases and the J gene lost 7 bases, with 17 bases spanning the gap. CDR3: CASKLGLIGNEQFF. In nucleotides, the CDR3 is TGTGCCAGCAAACTTGGACTAATTGGGAATGAGCAGTTCTTC.